The 9 T cell receptor beta chains below were found in one sample sequenced in a study of blood T cell repertoires in COVID-19. Clones were read by immunoSEQ multiplex PCR, and TCRdb kept only the in-frame ones, dropping some. The table has 34,000 or so clones, approximately 90% seen once. The material sequenced was peripheral blood. The receptors here all came from a man aged 50 to 59 with active or convalescent COVID-19.

This chain uses TRBV29-1 with TRBJ2-2; D possibly corresponds to TRBD2 (6 bases). Germline loops: CDR1 SQVTM, CDR2 ANQGSEA. This CDR3 spans 14 amino acids. The V and J ends lost 3 bases and 1 base respectively, with 9 bases between them. CDR3 bases: TGCAGCGTTGACCGGGACTTGAACACCGGGGAGCTGTTTTTT. Translating it yields CSVDRDLNTGELFF.

The DNA for the CDR3 is TGCGCCAGCAGACCGGGACTGAGGAACACTGAAGCTTTCTTT. Its translation: CASRPGLRNTEAFF. This chain links TRBV10-2 with TRBJ1-1, with D perhaps TRBD1 (5 bases). The CDR3 runs to 14 residues. The V gene's germline CDR1 is WSHSY and CDR2 SAAADI. V was shortened by 6 bases and J by 1 base, with 12 bases between the two germline ends.

The rearrangement joins TRBV6-6 to TRBJ1-2; 10 nucleotides align to TRBD1. The germline CDR1 and CDR2 sequences are MNHNY and SVGAGI (reference sequence). The CDR3 runs 15 residues. The junction had 9 bases not matched to a gene; V was cut back by 7 bases and J by 4 bases. The CDR3 DNA is TGTGCCAGCACCTACCTGACAGGGGGCGGCTATGGCTACACCTTC. Protein product: CASTYLTGGGYGYTF.

This clone was observed once. This specimen includes other DNA sequences encoding the same CDR3. This sequence joins TRBV5-1 and TRBJ2-2; 7 bases are shared with TRBD1. V lost 1 base to trimming and J lost 6 bases; unmatched junction nucleotides: 0. Germline V lookup: CDR1 SGHRS, CDR2 YFSETQ. There are 13 residues in the CDR3. In nucleotides, the CDR3 is TGCGCCAGCAGCTTGCAGGGGGCCGGGGAGCTGTTTTTT. It codes for CASSLQGAGELFF.

V is TRBV28 and J is TRBJ2-7; D is unresolved. The CDR3 is 14 amino acids. Trimming shortened V by 3 bases and J by 2 bases, and 11 bases separated the two germline ends. From germline, CDR1 is MDHEN and CDR2 SYDVKM. CDR3 protein: CASSFQLPPYEQYF. The CDR3 bases are TGTGCCAGCAGTTTCCAACTTCCCCCCTACGAGCAGTACTTC.

This clone was found a few times. The V and J genes are TRBV4-1 and TRBJ2-3; D unresolved. V was shortened by 1 base and J by 4 bases, with 6 bases between the two germline ends. CDR3 length: 13 residues. The germline V gene encodes CDR1 MGHRA and CDR2 YSYEKL. DNA for the CDR3: TGCGCCAGCAGCCAAGTCCTAGCAGATACGCAGTATTTT. Amino acid sequence: CASSQVLADTQYF.

This rearrangement joins TRBV6-4 to TRBJ2-1; 7 positions match TRBD2. CDR1 is MRHNA, CDR2 SNTAGT, per germline. The CDR3 loop spans 13 amino acids. J was trimmed by 9 bases and V by 5 bases; bases with no gene match: 7. In DNA form, the CDR3 reads TGTGCCAGCAGTCGGGAGGAGTTAGGTGAGCAGTTCTTC. Translation gives CASSREELGEQFF.

The rearrangement links TRBV7-2 to TRBJ1-1, with a possible D match to TRBD1 (6 bases). The length of the CDR3 is 14 residues. Germline CDR1 and CDR2: SGHTA and FQGNSA. The V and J ends lost 5 bases and 5 bases respectively, with 15 bases between them. CDR3 loop: CASSLGQRRTEAFF. The CDR3 coding sequence is TGTGCCAGCAGCCTCGGACAGAGACGGACTGAAGCTTTCTTT.

V usage is TRBV19 and J usage is TRBJ2-2; 12 bases line up with TRBD2. Germline trimming cut 10 bases from V and 5 bases from J; bases unmatched to any gene: 11. Germline assignment: CDR1 LNHDA and CDR2 SQIVND (reference sequence). The CDR3 length is 16 residues. DNA for the CDR3: TGTGCCACCCACGGACTAGCGGGAAGTCGGACCGGGGAGCTGTTTTTT. It encodes CATHGLAGSRTGELFF.